These 15 T cell receptor beta chains originate from one sample sequenced in a study of blood T cell repertoires in COVID-19. This table comes from immunoSEQ multiplex PCR, and its TCRdb copy is limited to in-frame clones, with some not included. This sample has 200,000 to 300,000 clones, with roughly 80% found just once. Sequencing was done on a sample of peripheral blood. The receptors derive from a man of 80 years or more with acute or convalescent COVID-19.

The V and J genes are TRBV30 and TRBJ1-6; TRBD1 matches 9 bases. The junction had 11 bases not matched to a gene; V was cut back by 4 bases and J by 10 bases. The CDR3 has 15 amino acids. The germline V gene has CDR1 GTSNPN and CDR2 SVGIG (reference sequence). This CDR3 is CAWKTRQGEESPLHF. The DNA of the CDR3 is TGTGCCTGGAAGACGAGACAGGGGGAAGAATCACCCCTCCACTTT.

The chain uses TRBV9 and TRBJ2-2; no firm D call. CDR1 and CDR2 (germline): SGDLS, YYNGEE. The CDR3 is made up of 13 amino acids. Trimming stripped 0 bases from V and 4 bases from J, with 4 bases between. The CDR3: CASSVAGTGELFF. DNA of the CDR3: TGTGCCAGCAGCGTAGCAGGCACCGGGGAGCTGTTTTTT.

The J gene is TRBJ2-3, the V gene TRBV3-1 (or the pseudogene TRBV3-2), with 12 bases identical to TRBD2. This CDR3 has 16 amino acids. Germline loops: CDR1 LGHDT, CDR2 YNNKEL (reference sequence). V was pared by 1 base and J by 2 bases, with 1 base of the junction left unmatched. The CDR3 region is CASSQGLAGVTDTQYF. CDR3 nucleotide sequence: TGTGCCAGCAGCCAAGGACTAGCGGGGGTCACAGATACGCAGTATTTT.

V usage is TRBV5-1 and J usage is TRBJ2-3; 10 positions agree with TRBD2. From germline, CDR1 is SGHRS and CDR2 YFSETQ. CDR3 size: 15 residues. With V trimmed by 2 bases and J by 1 base, 1 base remained unmatched. CDR3 nucleotides: TGCGCCAGCAGCTTCCTAGCGGGGGGCACAGATACGCAGTATTTT. Translated: CASSFLAGGTDTQYF. The whole variable domain, filled in from reference TRBV5-1 and TRBJ2-3, reads KAGVTQTPRYLIKTRGQQVTLSCSPISGHRSVSWYQQTPGQGLQFLFEYFSETQRNKGNFPGRFSGRQFSNSRSEMNVSTLELGDSALYLCASSFLAGGTDTQYFGPGTRLTVL.

J is TRBJ2-1 and V is TRBV7-2; 9 bases are a match to TRBD2. This CDR3 contains 16 residues. Germline CDR1 reads SGHTA; CDR2 reads FQGNSA. The V segment lost 6 bases and the J segment 7 bases; nucleotides outside the gene matches: 13. CDR3 nucleotides: TGTGCCAGCAGTCCCCTGGGGGCGGGAGGGCCGAATGAGCAGTTCTTC. Translation: CASSPLGAGGPNEQFF.

The chain is built from TRBV18 and TRBJ1-1; D remains ambiguous. V lost 4 bases, J lost 1 base, and 19 bases lay in between. The CDR3 runs 17 residues. Germline CDR1 is KGHSH and CDR2 is LQKENI. CDR3: CASSLHLVAEANTEAFF. CDR3 nucleotide sequence: TGTGCCAGCTCACTACACCTTGTGGCCGAGGCGAACACTGAAGCTTTCTTT.

V is TRBV27 and J is TRBJ2-2; 12 nucleotides match TRBD2. The J segment lost 2 bases and the V segment lost 4 bases, leaving 5 bases of the junction unmatched. Germline V lookup: CDR1 MNHEY, CDR2 SMNVEV (reference sequence). This CDR3 has 17 residues. The CDR3 DNA follows: TGTGCCAGCAGTTCTAGCGGGGGGGCGTACAACACCGGGGAGCTGTTTTTT. This translates into CASSSSGGAYNTGELFF.

This clone was seen only once. The same CDR3 can be traced to other DNA sequences in this sample. The chain carries TRBV18 and TRBJ1-6; 8 bases are shared with TRBD1. Trimming cost V 3 bases and J 10 bases; bases outside gene matches: 5. The CDR3 contains 14 residues. Germline V CDR1 and CDR2: KGHSH, LQKENI. CDR3 DNA sequence: TGTGCCAGCTCACCGACAGGGGAGAGGTCACCCCTCCACTTT. Amino acids: CASSPTGERSPLHF.

V is TRBV19 and J is TRBJ1-4; no reliable D call. V was shortened by 5 bases and J by 4 bases, with 14 bases between the two germline ends. The CDR3 totals 15 residues. Germline V gene data show CDR1 as LNHDA and CDR2 as SQIVND (reference sequence). CDR3 in DNA: TGTGCCAGTAGTCTCAAGGGAGTCCTTAATGAAAAACTGTTTTTT. It codes for CASSLKGVLNEKLFF.

This clone has only a few counts. The chain has TRBV11-1 and TRBJ1-1; unclear D gene. Between the trimmed V and J ends, which lost 0 bases and 2 bases, there was a span of 10 bases. The CDR3 runs 15 residues. Germline V gene sequence: CDR1 SGHAT, CDR2 FQDESV (reference sequence). The CDR3 DNA reads as TGTGCCAGCAGCTTAGCCACCACGAGAAACACTGAAGCTTTCTTT. It specifies CASSLATTRNTEAFF.

The V and J genes are TRBV24-1 and TRBJ2-4; D possibly corresponds to TRBD2 (5 bases). Per germline, CDR1 KGHDR and CDR2 SFDVKD. The CDR3 runs to 16 residues. V was shortened by 0 bases and J by 1 base, with 9 bases between the two germline ends. The CDR3 DNA reads as TGTGCCACCAGTGATTTGGAGGGAGAGGCCAAAAACATTCAGTACTTC. Protein product: CATSDLEGEAKNIQYF.

The chain combines TRBV12-5 with TRBJ2-1, with 9 positions matching TRBD2. The germline CDR1 and CDR2 sequences are LGHNT and FRNRAP. The CDR3 sequence is 16 residues long. V gave up 1 base and J gave up 4 bases; unmatched junction bases: 5. The CDR3 region has the DNA TGTGCTAGTGGTTTGGAGCGGGGGGCCTATTACAATGAGCAGTTCTTC. Its translation: CASGLERGAYYNEQFF.

The rearrangement links TRBV11-3 to TRBJ2-1, with TRBD1 matching over 11 bases. There are 16 residues in the CDR3. CDR1 is SGHNT and CDR2 is YENEEA in the germline V gene. The V segment lost 3 bases and the J segment 5 bases; nucleotides outside the gene matches: 6. CDR3 residues: CASSLWGTGGNNEQFF. The CDR3 bases are TGTGCCAGCAGCTTGTGGGGGACAGGGGGTAACAATGAGCAGTTCTTC.

The rearrangement joins TRBV11-2 to TRBJ2-3; TRBD2 might be the D (6 bases). Germline CDR1 SGHAT, CDR2 FQNNGV. Trimming cost V 5 bases and J 0 bases, with 15 bases left between them. This CDR3 has 16 residues. CDR3 sequence (DNA): TGTGCCAGCAGCCTAAATAGCGGCCCTAGCACAGATACGCAGTATTTT. Protein: CASSLNSGPSTDTQYF.

This chain connects TRBV6-1 to TRBJ2-5; a weak D match, TRBD1 (5 bases). Per germline, CDR1 MNHNS and CDR2 SASEGT. This CDR3 region has 15 residues. The V and J ends lost 2 bases and 4 bases respectively, with 14 bases between them. CDR3 DNA: TGTGCCAGCAGTGAAATCTGGGGCAGGCGAGAGACCCAGTACTTC. Its translation is CASSEIWGRRETQYF.